The TCR beta chain described here comes from a study of blood T cell repertoires in COVID-19. The wider study: Samples of COVID-19 (acute and convalescent) were obtained from the United States, Italy and Spain. Sample material is recorded as cDNA or gDNA derived from T cells, B-cell-depleted T cells, or PBMCs.

This CDR3 has 14 amino acids. The germline gives CDR1 SGHRS, CDR2 YFSETQ. V lost 5 bases and J 1 base, leaving 9 bases between the germline ends. In the authors' methods: Estimated nucleated cell counts came from reference gene primer amplification. Only in-frame clones appear in the TCRdb table, and some are missing; sequencing was by immunoSEQ multiplex PCR. V and J calls plus clone size are reproduced from that table; the DNA served to infer D and trimming. The sample lists 150,000 or so clones; around 90% were seen once. The receptor was derived from a man in his sixties with active or convalescent COVID-19. Sequencing was carried out using peripheral blood. The chain is built from TRBV5-1 and TRBJ2-2; D gene uncertain. The CDR3, as DNA: TGCGCCAGCAGACCTGACAAGAACACCGGGGAGCTGTTTTTT. It encodes CASRPDKNTGELFF.